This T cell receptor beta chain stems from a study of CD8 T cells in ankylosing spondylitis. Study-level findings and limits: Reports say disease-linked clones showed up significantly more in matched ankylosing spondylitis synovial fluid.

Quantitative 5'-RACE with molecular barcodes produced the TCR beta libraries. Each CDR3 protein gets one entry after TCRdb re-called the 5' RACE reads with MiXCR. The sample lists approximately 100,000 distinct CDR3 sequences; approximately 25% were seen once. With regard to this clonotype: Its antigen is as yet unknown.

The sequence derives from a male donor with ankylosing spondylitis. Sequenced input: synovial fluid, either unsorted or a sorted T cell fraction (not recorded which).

The CDR3 nucleotides are TGTGCCAGCAGCTTCACACTTGTGGAGAGGGAGACCCAGTACTTC. It encodes CASSFTLVERETQYF. The chain is built from TRBV11-2 and TRBJ2-5; D remains ambiguous. Deletions cut 3 bases from V and 5 bases from J, with 16 bases between. The CDR3 sequence is 15 residues long. Germline loops: CDR1 SGHAT, CDR2 FQNNGV.